A single sample is the source of the 18 T cell receptor beta chains below, sequenced in a study of CD4 T cells in relation to SARS-CoV-2 and coronaviruses. Profiled with immunoSEQ multiplex PCR; TCRdb holds only in-frame clones, not every one. The repertoire consists of 38,000 or so clones, with 60% to 85% occurring once and the leading ten covering around 20%. The antigens these receptors bind are not known. Specimen: memory CD4+ T cells from PBMCs, cultured in vitro. The receptors were gathered from an adult with COVID-19.

This chain links TRBV11-2 with TRBJ2-2; D assignment may be TRBD1 or TRBD2 (5 bases each). The CDR3 is 16 residues long. The V end was cut by 5 bases, the J end by 0 bases, with 13 bases between. Germline V gene sequence: CDR1 SGHAT, CDR2 FQNNGV. CDR3 residues: CASSQRGAANTGELFF. The CDR3 coding sequence is TGTGCCAGCAGCCAGAGGGGTGCGGCGAACACCGGGGAGCTGTTTTTT.

The chain carries TRBV5-1 and TRBJ1-1, with D tentatively TRBD1 (5 bases). Germline V gene sequence: CDR1 SGHRS, CDR2 YFSETQ. Trimming removed 4 bases from V and 3 bases from J, with 13 bases in between. This CDR3 has 14 amino acids. This chain's CDR3 is CASSDGAGYTEAFF. In DNA, the CDR3 is TGCGCCAGCAGCGATGGGGCCGGCTACACTGAAGCTTTCTTT. The full variable domain, its missing parts supplied by reference TRBV5-1 and TRBJ1-1, is KAGVTQTPRYLIKTRGQQVTLSCSPISGHRSVSWYQQTPGQGLQFLFEYFSETQRNKGNFPGRFSGRQFSNSRSEMNVSTLELGDSALYLCASSDGAGYTEAFFGQGTRLTVV.

Only one count was recorded for this clone. This chain uses TRBV19 with TRBJ2-2; the D call may be TRBD1 or TRBD2 (5 bases each). Germline V CDR1 and CDR2: LNHDA, SQIVND (reference sequence). The CDR3 covers 15 residues. Trimming left V 5 bases short and J 0 bases short, with 10 bases between. CDR3 region: CASSFGTSNTGELFF. Here the CDR3 DNA reads TGTGCCAGTAGTTTCGGGACGTCGAACACCGGGGAGCTGTTTTTT. The variable domain in full, with the rest retrieved from reference TRBV19 and TRBJ2-2, is DGGITQSPKYLFRKEGQNVTLSCEQNLNHDAMYWYRQDPGQGLRLIYYSQIVNDFQKGDIAEGYSVSREKKESFPLTVTSAQKNPTAFYLCASSFGTSNTGELFFGEGSRLTVL.

The chain is built from TRBV14 and TRBJ1-4; tentatively, D is TRBD1 (5 bases). Deletions cut 4 bases from V and 8 bases from J, with 14 bases between. Germline V gene sequence: CDR1 SGHDN, CDR2 FVKESK. This CDR3 has 14 residues. The DNA of the CDR3 is TGTGCCAGCAGCCTAAACGGGGCAATAGAAAAACTGTTTTTT. This translates into CASSLNGAIEKLFF.

The chain is built from TRBV5-1 and TRBJ2-2; D is unclear. V shed 1 base and J shed 4 bases, with 5 bases lying between them. Germline CDR1 reads SGHRS; CDR2 reads YFSETQ. This CDR3 is built from 13 residues. CDR3 nucleotide sequence: TGCGCCAGCAGCTTGCGGACCACCGGGGAGCTGTTTTTT. Translating gives CASSLRTTGELFF.

The V gene is TRBV28, the J gene TRBJ1-5; D gene uncertain. This CDR3 contains 15 residues. The germline V gene has CDR1 MDHEN and CDR2 SYDVKM. The V end lost 6 bases, the J end lost 0 bases, and 12 bases lay between the germline ends. The CDR3 DNA reads TGTGCCAGCAGCATTAAGAGGTATAGCAATCAGCCCCAGCATTTT. This encodes CASSIKRYSNQPQHF.

The rearrangement uses TRBV15 and TRBJ2-1, with D unclear. The V gene lost 0 bases and the J gene lost 0 bases, with 6 bases spanning the gap. The V gene's germline CDR1 is LNHNV and CDR2 YYDKDF (reference sequence). The CDR3 contains 15 residues. The CDR3 sequence: CATSRDPSSYNEQFF. The CDR3 DNA is TGTGCCACCAGCAGAGACCCGAGCTCCTACAATGAGCAGTTCTTC.

This chain uses TRBV28 with TRBJ1-6, with D perhaps TRBD1 (6 bases). V shed 7 bases and J shed 7 bases, with 20 bases lying between them. This CDR3 has 16 residues. CDR1 and CDR2 (germline): MDHEN, SYDVKM. CDR3 residues: CASTPPSWTANSPLHF. For the CDR3, the DNA is TGTGCCAGCACCCCACCTTCCTGGACAGCCAATTCACCCCTCCACTTT. The full variable domain, its missing parts supplied by reference TRBV28 and TRBJ1-6, is DVKVTQSSRYLVKRTGEKVFLECVQDMDHENMFWYRQDPGLGLRLIYFSYDVKMKEKGDIPEGYSVSREKKERFSLILESASTNQTSMYLCASTPPSWTANSPLHFGNGTRLTVT.

The chain links TRBV20-1 to TRBJ1-4; 7 nucleotides agree with TRBD1. Germline V gives CDR1 DFQATT, CDR2 SNEGSKA (reference sequence). The V and J ends lost 3 bases and 8 bases, in that order; junction bases with no gene match: 9. The CDR3 sequence is 14 residues long. The CDR3 here is CSASTGVSGEKLFF. CDR3 DNA sequence: TGCAGTGCTAGTACAGGGGTTTCAGGAGAAAAACTGTTTTTT.

The chain uses TRBV7-8 and TRBJ1-1; 7 bases are shared with TRBD1. The V segment lost 4 bases and the J segment 3 bases; nucleotides outside the gene matches: 14. The germline V gene has CDR1 SGHVS and CDR2 FQNEAQ. This CDR3 is built from 17 residues. DNA of the CDR3: TGTGCCAGCAGCTCCACAACTTTAGGGGGCTACCACACTGAAGCTTTCTTT. It encodes CASSSTTLGGYHTEAFF.

The genes are TRBV3-1 (or the pseudogene TRBV3-2) and TRBJ1-1; TRBD1 matches at 7 bases. Germline V gene sequence: CDR1 LGHDT, CDR2 YNNKEL (reference sequence). There are 14 residues in the CDR3. V shed 2 bases and J 4 bases; nucleotides not matched to a gene: 4. In nucleotides, the CDR3 is TGTGCCAGCAGCCAACTCGACAGGGTCACTGAAGCTTTCTTT. Translated: CASSQLDRVTEAFF.

DNA for the CDR3: TGTGCCAGCAGTTTGGGGGGATCTAACTATGGCTACACCTTC. Encoded protein: CASSLGGSNYGYTF. This chain connects TRBV28 to TRBJ1-2, with D perhaps TRBD1 (5 bases). The germline V gene has CDR1 MDHEN and CDR2 SYDVKM. The CDR3 is 14 residues long. Trimming took off 3 bases at V and 0 bases at J, with 8 bases between the two ends.

CDR3 loop: CASSQGRQRGEKRNEQFF. CDR3 DNA sequence: TGCGCCAGCAGCCAAGGCCGCCAGCGGGGCGAGAAAAGGAATGAGCAGTTCTTC. The chain recombines TRBV4-1 with TRBJ2-1, with TRBD2 identical over 7 bases. There are 18 residues in the CDR3. V shed 1 base and J 7 bases; nucleotides not matched to a gene: 16. Germline V gene data show CDR1 as MGHRA and CDR2 as YSYEKL.

In its sample, this clone was seen once. The rearrangement links TRBV5-5 to TRBJ2-7; D call uncertain. This CDR3 spans 15 amino acids. The germline V gene encodes CDR1 SGHKS and CDR2 YYEKEE (reference sequence). With 5 bases removed from V and 3 bases from J, the gap between germline ends came to 18 bases. As DNA, the CDR3 is TGTGCCAGCAGTTTACAGCCGACCCCGCTCTACGAGCAGTACTTC. Its translation: CASSLQPTPLYEQYF.

Only a few counts were recorded for this clone. V and J are TRBV3-1 (or the pseudogene TRBV3-2) and TRBJ2-1, with 10 bases fitting TRBD2. The V gene's germline CDR1 is LGHDT and CDR2 YNNKEL (reference sequence). V lost 1 base to trimming and J lost 9 bases; unmatched junction nucleotides: 6. There are 15 residues in the CDR3. The CDR3 coding sequence is TGTGCCAGCAGCCAAGGGAGCGGGAGGGCCCTTGAGCAGTTCTTC. It codes for CASSQGSGRALEQFF.

V usage is TRBV7-6 and J usage is TRBJ2-3; 15 bases are shared with TRBD2. The length of the CDR3 is 17 residues. CDR1 is SGHVS and CDR2 is FNYEAQ in the germline V gene. Trimming cost V 4 bases and J 2 bases; bases outside gene matches: 4. This chain's CDR3 is CASSSGLAGGYTDTQYF. CDR3 in DNA: TGTGCCAGCAGCTCGGGACTAGCGGGAGGCTACACAGATACGCAGTATTTT.

This rearrangement joins TRBV27 to TRBJ2-4; no firm D call. Trimming cost V 2 bases and J 9 bases, with 11 bases left between them. The V gene's germline CDR1 is MNHEY and CDR2 SMNVEV (reference sequence). The CDR3 sequence is 13 residues long. The CDR3 protein is CASSLLPPGIQYF. The CDR3 nucleotides read TGTGCCAGCAGTTTACTCCCCCCGGGCATTCAGTACTTC.

The rearrangement uses TRBV18 and TRBJ2-5; TRBD1 is a possible D gene (6 bases). The germline V gene encodes CDR1 KGHSH and CDR2 LQKENI. Trimming removed 3 bases at V and 5 bases at J, with 19 bases between. The CDR3 extends over 16 amino acids. This CDR3 reads CASSPSQGTRVETQYF. CDR3 DNA: TGTGCCAGCTCACCTTCCCAGGGGACGAGGGTGGAGACCCAGTACTTC.